This T cell receptor beta chain was recovered during a study of T cells in Graves' hyperthyroidism and ophthalmopathy. Clinical symptoms, serum thyroxine, TRAb, thyroid ultrasound and orbital computed tomography informed diagnoses. Germline lookup yields CDR1 SGHRS and CDR2 YFSETQ. V was trimmed by 7 bases and J by 2 bases, leaving 19 bases between them. The CDR3 is made up of 16 amino acids. Ten or more counts support this clonotype. TCR beta CDR3 regions were amplified from RNA transcripts. Using the HTBI primer set, a first-round RT-PCR was run on the TCR CDR3. TCRdb analysed the multiplex PCR reads with MiXCR anew, one entry per CDR3 protein. The sample has around 300,000 distinct CDR3 sequences; around 20% are singletons.

Material for sequencing was blood. The V and J genes are TRBV5-1 and TRBJ2-1; TRBD2 is a possible D gene (6 bases). This receptor was obtained from a man aged 50 to 59 with Graves' ophthalmopathy. The CDR3 DNA reads TGCGCCAGCTTCCCGGGACTGACCGCGACCTACAATGAGCAGTTCTTC. It codes for CASFPGLTATYNEQFF.